The 19 T cell receptor beta chains listed next were all sequenced from one sample in a study of cytomegalovirus exposure and HLA in healthy donors. In the PCR, 60 Vbeta and 13 Jbeta primers were used. Profiled with immunoSEQ multiplex PCR; TCRdb holds only in-frame clones, not every one. The sample lists around 170,000 clones, roughly 77% occurring once. The material sequenced was PBMCs. Receptor source: a woman in her twenties or thirties in good health and CMV-seropositive.

This clone occurred a few times. J is TRBJ1-4 and V is TRBV18; a weak D match, TRBD1 (6 bases). With 3 bases removed from V and 6 bases from J, the gap between germline ends came to 14 bases. CDR1 KGHSH and CDR2 LQKENI come from the germline V gene. The CDR3 consists of 15 residues. The CDR3 protein is CASSPAGTPDEKLFF. As DNA, the CDR3 is TGTGCCAGCTCACCCGCCGGGACACCTGATGAAAAACTGTTTTTT.

The CDR3 bases are TGTGCCAGCAGTCCTTCTGGGGCGGGGTACACTGAAGCTTTCTTT. Protein: CASSPSGAGYTEAFF. V is TRBV2 and J is TRBJ1-1; a possible D gene is TRBD1 (5 bases). The germline V gene has CDR1 SNHLY and CDR2 FYNNEI. The length of the CDR3 is 15 residues. Trimming pared 5 bases from V and 3 bases from J, leaving 16 bases between. The whole variable domain, filled in from reference TRBV2 and TRBJ1-1, reads EPEVTQTPSHQVTQMGQEVILRCVPISNHLYFYWYRQILGQKVEFLVSFYNNEISEKSEIFDDQFSVERPDGSNFTLKIRSTKLEDSAMYFCASSPSGAGYTEAFFGQGTRLTVV.

This clone was detected only a few times. This rearrangement joins TRBV7-2 to TRBJ2-5; D perhaps matches TRBD2 (5 bases). Trimming stripped 1 base from V and 4 bases from J, with 10 bases between. The CDR3 is 14 amino acids. Per germline, CDR1 SGHTA and CDR2 FQGNSA. The DNA for the CDR3 is TGTGCCAGCAGCTTAGGGTCAGCGGCAGAGACCCAGTACTTC. Its protein product is CASSLGSAAETQYF.

This sequence joins TRBV5-1 and TRBJ1-3; tentative D call: TRBD1 (5 bases). The V and J ends lost 1 base and 0 bases respectively, with 8 bases between them. The CDR3 is 15 amino acids. Germline V gene sequence: CDR1 SGHRS, CDR2 YFSETQ. For the CDR3, the DNA is TGCGCCAGCAGCTTGCCCGGGGGCTCTGGAAACACCATATATTTT. Its translation is CASSLPGGSGNTIYF.

The chain is built from TRBV9 and TRBJ2-5, with 12 bases matching TRBD2. CDR1 SGDLS and CDR2 YYNGEE come from the germline V gene. V lost 1 base to trimming and J lost 3 bases; unmatched junction nucleotides: 4. This CDR3 contains 16 residues. The CDR3 DNA sequence: TGTGCCAGCAGCGTACCCCGGACTAGCGGGGAAGAGACCCAGTACTTC. Protein: CASSVPRTSGEETQYF.

This sequence joins TRBV19 and TRBJ2-1; TRBD1 aligns across 8 bases. Looked up from germline, CDR1 is LNHDA and CDR2 is SQIVND (reference sequence). This CDR3 has 13 amino acids. The trim removed 7 bases at V and 6 bases at J, leaving 5 bases unmatched. The CDR3 loop reads CASKAGGPNEQFF. The CDR3 bases are TGTGCCAGTAAAGCAGGGGGCCCCAATGAGCAGTTCTTC. The full variable domain, with the rest looked up from reference TRBV19 and TRBJ2-1, is DGGITQSPKYLFRKEGQNVTLSCEQNLNHDAMYWYRQDPGQGLRLIYYSQIVNDFQKGDIAEGYSVSREKKESFPLTVTSAQKNPTAFYLCASKAGGPNEQFFGPGTRLTVL.

The J gene is TRBJ2-7, the V gene TRBV5-1; 10 nucleotides line up with TRBD1. CDR1 and CDR2 (germline): SGHRS, YFSETQ. This CDR3 comprises 15 residues. Losses at the gene ends were 4 bases for V and 7 bases for J; bases not matched to a gene: 11. CDR3 in DNA: TGCGCCAGCAGCGATCGGACAGGGGGACCGGGGGAGCAGTACTTC. Protein product: CASSDRTGGPGEQYF. Full variable domain (rest looked up from reference TRBV5-1 and TRBJ2-7): KAGVTQTPRYLIKTRGQQVTLSCSPISGHRSVSWYQQTPGQGLQFLFEYFSETQRNKGNFPGRFSGRQFSNSRSEMNVSTLELGDSALYLCASSDRTGGPGEQYFGPGTRLTVT.

The chain recombines TRBV10-3 with TRBJ1-5; tentative D call: TRBD1 (6 bases). The CDR3 extends over 14 amino acids. The germline V gene encodes CDR1 ENHRY and CDR2 SYGVKD. V lost 4 bases, J lost 0 bases, and 7 bases lay in between. The CDR3 reads CAISGQDSNQPQHF. CDR3 bases: TGTGCCATCAGTGGACAGGATAGCAATCAGCCCCAGCATTTT.

The genes are TRBV11-3 and TRBJ2-2; the match to TRBD2 covers 8 bases. The V and J ends lost 3 bases and 3 bases, in that order; junction bases with no gene match: 3. This CDR3 contains 15 residues. Germline CDR1 SGHNT, CDR2 YENEEA. The CDR3 region has the DNA TGTGCCAGCAGCTTTCGGGGGGGCGACACCGGGGAGCTGTTTTTT. This gives the protein CASSFRGGDTGELFF.

This chain uses TRBV19 with TRBJ1-6, with 7 bases lining up with TRBD1. The junction had 6 bases not matched to a gene; V was cut back by 4 bases and J by 6 bases. CDR1 is LNHDA, CDR2 SQIVND, per germline (reference sequence). The CDR3 contains 15 residues. CDR3 sequence (DNA): TGTGCCAGTAGTACAAGACAGGGAGGTAATTCACCCCTCCACTTT. Translation gives CASSTRQGGNSPLHF.

V gene TRBV27 combines with J gene TRBJ2-5; D is possibly TRBD1 (6 bases). TRBJ2-7 explains the end of the DNA better; the J call may be wrong. The CDR3 consists of 15 residues. Germline-derived CDR1 and CDR2 are MNHEY and SMNVEV (reference sequence). CDR3 bases: TGTGCCAGCAGTCCGGGGACACCCCGGCCGCACGAGCAGTACTTC. Protein: CASSPGTPRPHEQYF.

The rearrangement links TRBV28 to TRBJ1-4, with 8 bases matching TRBD1. With 1 base clipped from V and 7 bases from J, the junction kept 8 bases outside the gene matches. The CDR3 runs 16 residues. The germline V gene encodes CDR1 MDHEN and CDR2 SYDVKM. CDR3 bases: TGTGCCAGCAGTTTATTTCCAGGGGGCTTGGGTGAAAAACTGTTTTTT. Protein product: CASSLFPGGLGEKLFF.

This sequence joins TRBV7-2 and TRBJ2-5; D perhaps matches TRBD1 (5 bases). CDR3 length: 14 residues. V lost 5 bases to trimming and J lost 3 bases, with 13 bases between them. Germline values: CDR1 SGHTA, CDR2 FQGNSA. The CDR3 DNA reads as TGTGCCAGCAGCGACAGAGATCCCAAAGAGACCCAGTACTTC. It translates to CASSDRDPKETQYF.

The CDR3, as DNA: TGTGCCAGCAGCCGTGACGGGACAAACCAGCCCCAGCATTTT. Translating it yields CASSRDGTNQPQHF. The V and J genes are TRBV7-6 and TRBJ1-5; tentative D call: TRBD1 (6 bases). With 5 bases removed from V and 7 bases from J, the gap between germline ends came to 15 bases. Germline V gives CDR1 SGHVS, CDR2 FNYEAQ. This CDR3 has 14 residues.

The rearrangement uses TRBV7-8 and TRBJ1-2, with D perhaps TRBD1 (5 bases). Trimming took off 7 bases at V and 4 bases at J, with 13 bases between the two ends. Per the germline V gene, CDR1 is SGHVS and CDR2 is FQNEAQ. The CDR3 length is 13 residues. The CDR3 coding sequence is TGTGCCAGCACGATAGGGGAGGGCTATGGCTACACCTTC. It is translated as CASTIGEGYGYTF.

The rearrangement uses TRBV6-5 and TRBJ1-5, with TRBD1 matching over 7 bases. Losses at the gene ends were 5 bases for V and 4 bases for J; bases not matched to a gene: 8. Germline V gene data show CDR1 as MNHEY and CDR2 as SVGAGI. This CDR3 contains 15 residues. The CDR3 DNA follows: TGTGCCAGCAGTCCCAGACAGGGTCGAAATCAGCCCCAGCATTTT. This codes for CASSPRQGRNQPQHF.

The chain combines TRBV4-2 with TRBJ2-1; D unclear. Germline V gene lookup returns CDR1 LGHNA and CDR2 YNFKEQ. The V and J ends lost 1 base and 7 bases respectively, with 14 bases between them. The CDR3 has 15 residues. The CDR3 loop reads CASSQGGVAGNEQFF. CDR3 nucleotides: TGTGCCAGCAGCCAAGGAGGAGTAGCTGGTAATGAGCAGTTCTTC.

V is TRBV28 and J is TRBJ1-2, with D tentatively TRBD1 (6 bases). This CDR3 has 13 amino acids. Deletions cut 1 base from V and 8 bases from J, with 11 bases between. In germline, CDR1 is MDHEN, CDR2 SYDVKM. CDR3 bases: TGTGCCAGCAGTTTATTGGGGGCACGCGGCTACACCTTC. Its protein is CASSLLGARGYTF.

The chain recombines TRBV6-7 with TRBJ2-2, with 14 positions matching TRBD2. TRBV6-7 carries the ORF label, with uncertain function. V dropped 0 bases and J dropped 2; count of bases not matched to a gene: 2. This CDR3 has 18 residues. The CDR3 loop is CASSYSTSGGVNTGELFF. The CDR3 DNA reads as TGTGCCAGCAGTTACTCGACTAGCGGGGGGGTCAACACCGGGGAGCTGTTTTTT.